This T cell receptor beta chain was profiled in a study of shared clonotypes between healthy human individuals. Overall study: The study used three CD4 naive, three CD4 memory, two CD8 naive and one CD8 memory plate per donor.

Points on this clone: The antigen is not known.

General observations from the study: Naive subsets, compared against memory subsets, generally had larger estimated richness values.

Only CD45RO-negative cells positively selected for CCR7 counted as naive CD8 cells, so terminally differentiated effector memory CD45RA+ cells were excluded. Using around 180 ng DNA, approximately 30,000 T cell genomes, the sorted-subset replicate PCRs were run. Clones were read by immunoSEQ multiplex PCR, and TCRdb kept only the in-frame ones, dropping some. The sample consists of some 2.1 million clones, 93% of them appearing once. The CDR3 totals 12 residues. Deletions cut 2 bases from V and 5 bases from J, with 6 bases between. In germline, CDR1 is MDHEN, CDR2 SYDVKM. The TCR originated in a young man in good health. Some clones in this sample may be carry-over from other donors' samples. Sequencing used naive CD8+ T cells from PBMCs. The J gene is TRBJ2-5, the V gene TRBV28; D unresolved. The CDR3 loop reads CASSLPSETQYF. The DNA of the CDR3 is TGTGCCAGCAGTTTACCATCGGAGACCCAGTACTTC.